Listed below are T cell receptor beta chains from one sample, sequenced in a study of CD8+CD57+ T cells in acquired aplastic anemia. TCRdb processed the reads anew with MiXCR; each CDR3 protein has one entry. This sample carries more than 250,000 distinct CDR3 sequences, around 60% of them seen once, and the ten largest clones take roughly 8%. Sequencing input: sorted CD4+, CD8+, or CD8+CD57+ T cells (not recorded which) from PBMCs. The receptors were sampled from a human donor with severe aplastic anemia or a healthy control (not recorded which). Each CDR3 is given with its conserved first and last residue.

cdr3_aa	v_call	j_call
CASSHKLNTEAFF	TRBV2	TRBJ1-1
CASSSRTGGNEQYF	TRBV5-1	TRBJ2-7
CATSRDGDGTQYF	TRBV15	TRBJ2-3
CASSPLTSGSSYNEQFF	TRBV5-1	TRBJ2-1
CATSGPGSGELFF	TRBV24-1	TRBJ2-2
CASSSEPTNTGELFF	TRBV25-1	TRBJ2-2
CASRADVSYEQYF	TRBV5-1	-
CASSLGASGNTEAFF	TRBV5-1	TRBJ1-1
CASSTGPTLTTEQYF	TRBV7-2	TRBJ2-7
CASSHADSPLHF	TRBV7-9	TRBJ1-6
CASSTPWGGGEKLFF	TRBV19	TRBJ1-4
CASSLGLGGARTDTQYF	TRBV5-1	TRBJ2-3
CASTIGAGRSEQYF	TRBV27	TRBJ2-7
CAIAGAGANVLTF	TRBV6-2/TRBV6-3	TRBJ2-6
CASSLGGSLSYTDTQYF	TRBV7-2	TRBJ2-3
CASSEAAGGFGEQYF	TRBV6-6	TRBJ2-7
CSATGSSYGYTF	TRBV20-1	TRBJ1-2
CASSRQGKSYEQYF	TRBV7-6	TRBJ2-7
CASSLGQDSANSPLHF	TRBV5-1	TRBJ1-6
CASSEGPGDVYGYTF	TRBV2	TRBJ1-2
CSVGHEHTEAFF	TRBV29-1	TRBJ1-1
CASSAGDLQFYNEQFF	TRBV25-1	TRBJ2-1